The sequence of this TCR beta chain was determined in a study of persistence of HIV-infected CD4 T cells. Points from the study as a whole: TCR oligoclonality correlated with proviral oligoclonality in the same sorted populations.

As concerns this clone: The antigen remains undetermined. Other DNA sequences in this sample translate to the same CDR3.

Sequencing used immunoSEQ version 4 in survey mode. Only in-frame clones appear in the TCRdb table, and some are missing; sequencing was by immunoSEQ multiplex PCR. The sample has approximately 39,000 clones, 75% to 90% seen once; the top ten hold roughly 0.97%. The stimulus was an HIV-1 Gag 15-mer peptide pool, roughly 1 ug/peptide/mL. Sorted nonresponding memory CD4+ T cells were CD40L-negative, CD69-negative, CD45RO-high. V was pared by 1 base and J by 1 base, with 5 bases between. The CDR3 covers 13 residues. CDR1 and CDR2 (germline): SGDLS, YYNGEE. The rearrangement links TRBV9 to TRBJ1-1, with D perhaps matching TRBD1 (5 bases). The source is an adult with HIV. The donor label of this sample is uncertain. This specimen consisted of cultured CD4+ T cells from PBMCs, obtained from a patient who received antiretroviral therapy. The CDR3 DNA is TGTGCCAGCAGCGTAACAGGGAACACTGAAGCTTTCTTT. It encodes CASSVTGNTEAFF.